The 27 T cell receptor beta chains below come from one sample, sequenced in a study of T cells in Graves' hyperthyroidism and ophthalmopathy (dated by TCRdb to the late 2010s). The library came from multiplex PCR. TCRdb shows the sequencer as Illumina HiSeq 2000. Amplification of TCR beta CDR3 regions was carried out from RNA transcripts. A first-round RT-PCR of the TCR CDR3 used the HTBI primer set with the Qiagen OneStep RT-PCR kit. Using fastp trimming at Q25 and MiXCR clonotype assembly, TCRdb reanalyzed the public sequencing data and kept in-frame beta chains. All rows with the same CDR3 protein become a single entry with the most common DNA and genes. This sample holds approximately 690,000 distinct CDR3 sequences; approximately 15% were observed only once. Clones ranked in the top ten supply approximately 12% of the sample. The specimen sequenced was blood. The receptor source for this set is a woman aged 45-65 years with Graves' ophthalmopathy.

In this sample, this clonotype turned up many times. The chain joins TRBV5-1 to TRBJ2-3; TRBD2 matches at 11 bases. The CDR3 runs 15 residues. Trimming took 3 bases from V and 5 from J; bases not matched to a gene: 5. Germline CDR1 SGHRS, CDR2 YFSETQ. DNA for the CDR3: TGCGCCAGCAGCTCCGGGACTAGCGGTAGAGATACGCAGTATTTT. Translation gives CASSSGTSGRDTQYF.

Written as DNA, the CDR3 is TGTGCCACCAGCATTAGCGGTGGCAATCAGCCCCAGCATTTT. Protein: CATSISGGNQPQHF. V is TRBV15 and J is TRBJ1-5; no definite D call. The CDR3 is made up of 14 amino acids. Germline assignment: CDR1 LNHNV and CDR2 YYDKDF (reference sequence). The germline V and J ends were trimmed by 4 bases and 2 bases, with 9 bases remaining between them.

This clonotype was observed many times. The chain carries TRBV7-3 and TRBJ2-2, with a possible D match to TRBD1 (6 bases). This CDR3 contains 17 residues. Germline V lookup: CDR1 SGHTA, CDR2 FQGTGA. V was cut by 5 bases and J by 6 bases, with 22 bases left in between. Here the CDR3 DNA reads TGTGCCAGCAGCCCCGTAGGCCTGGGGGCGCGGTCCGGGGAGCTGTTTTTT. It yields the protein CASSPVGLGARSGELFF. The entire variable domain, with the rest obtained from reference TRBV7-3 and TRBJ2-2, is as follows: GAGVSQTPSNKVTEKGKYVELRCDPISGHTALYWYRQSLGQGPEFLIYFQGTGAADDSGLPNDRFFAVRPEGSVSTLKIQRTERGDSAVYLCASSPVGLGARSGELFFGEGSRLTVL.

Comment on this clonotype: A read error is possible here, since a much larger clone lies one base away. The chain has TRBV28 and TRBJ2-7; the match to TRBD2 covers 11 bases. The CDR3 extends over 15 amino acids. In germline, CDR1 is MDHEN, CDR2 SYDVKM. Here the CDR3 DNA reads TGTGCCAACAGTTTAGGGACTAGCGGTCCGTACAAGCAGTACTTC. It is translated as CANSLGTSGPYKQYF.

The J gene is TRBJ2-5, the V gene TRBV6-2 or TRBV6-3; the D gene is possibly TRBD1 (6 bases). The germline V and J ends were trimmed by 7 bases and 7 bases, with 13 bases remaining between them. Germline-derived CDR1 and CDR2 are MNHEY and SVGEGT. This CDR3 has 12 residues. The CDR3 DNA is TGTGCCAGCACCCACAGGGTTGGGACCCAGTACTTC. This sequence encodes CASTHRVGTQYF.

This clonotype was seen ten or more times. The chain couples TRBV2 to TRBJ2-7; TRBD1 agrees at 8 bases. The trim removed 4 bases at V and 9 bases at J, leaving 8 bases unmatched. CDR3 length: 13 amino acids. CDR1 SNHLY and CDR2 FYNNEI come from the germline V gene. The CDR3 loop reads CASSGGQEGWQYF. In DNA, the CDR3 is TGTGCCAGCAGTGGGGGACAGGAGGGTTGGCAGTACTTC.

This clonotype has more than one count but fewer than ten. The chain is built from TRBV29-1 and TRBJ1-2, with D possibly TRBD1 on 5 matching bases. Trimming cost V 6 bases and J 3 bases, with 17 bases left between them. Germline V lookup: CDR1 SQVTM, CDR2 ANQGSEA. The length of the CDR3 is 14 residues. The CDR3 sequence is CSVRDRFSDYGYTF. CDR3 nucleotide sequence: TGCAGCGTCCGGGACCGTTTTTCCGACTATGGCTACACCTTC.

This chain uses TRBV2 with TRBJ2-1; 8 bases are shared with TRBD2. The CDR3 is made up of 12 amino acids. Germline assignment: CDR1 SNHLY and CDR2 FYNNEI. The CDR3 DNA reads TGTGGGTCTGGCGGGAGGAACTATGAGCAGTTCTTC. Its protein is CGSGGRNYEQFF.

This clonotype occurred many times. V is TRBV7-2 and J is TRBJ1-1; D is undetermined. Trimming stripped 1 base from V and 6 bases from J, with 6 bases between. The CDR3 covers 12 residues. Per germline, CDR1 SGHTA and CDR2 FQGNSA. CDR3 in amino acids: CASSLVAPEAFF. CDR3 sequence (DNA): TGTGCCAGCAGCTTAGTTGCTCCTGAAGCTTTCTTT. Full variable domain (remainder filled in from reference TRBV7-2 and TRBJ1-1): GAGVSQSPSNKVTEKGKDVELRCDPISGHTALYWYRQSLGQGLEFLIYFQGNSAPDKSGLPSDRFSAERTGGSVSTLTIQRTQQEDSAVYLCASSLVAPEAFFGQGTRLTVV.

This clonotype was counted at least ten times. This chain connects TRBV7-2 to TRBJ2-1; no definite D call. Germline lookup yields CDR1 SGHTA and CDR2 FQGNSA. V dropped 1 base and J dropped 9 bases, with 7 bases sitting between them. The CDR3 spans 12 residues. The CDR3, as DNA: TGTGCCAGCAGCTTAGTTCGACGTGAGCAGTTCTTC. This codes for CASSLVRREQFF.

The chain has TRBV9 and TRBJ1-2, with D tentatively TRBD1 (6 bases). The V gene lost 0 bases and the J gene lost 7 bases, with 13 bases spanning the gap. This CDR3 has 14 residues. Germline V gene data show CDR1 as SGDLS and CDR2 as YYNGEE. The CDR3 coding sequence is TGTGCCAGCAGCGTAGGGGGGGGCGTTGGTGGCTACACCTTC. Translated, it gives CASSVGGGVGGYTF.

In its sample, this clonotype was seen a few times. The chain carries TRBV6-2 or TRBV6-3 and TRBJ2-2; no clear D. In germline, CDR1 is MNHEY, CDR2 SVGEGT. The CDR3 has 14 amino acids. The V end was cut by 0 bases, the J end by 7 bases, with 9 bases between. Written as DNA, the CDR3 is TGTGCCAGCAGTTACTCGATCGCTAGCGGGGAGCTGTTTTTT. Amino acids: CASSYSIASGELFF.

Concerning this clonotype itself: A read error may be the cause here, since a much bigger clone is one base away. J is TRBJ2-2 and V is TRBV7-2; possibly TRBD2 for D (6 bases). Per germline, CDR1 SGHTA and CDR2 FQGNSA. This CDR3 contains 20 residues. In nucleotides, the CDR3 is TGTGCCAGCGGCTTAGTATACAACTACCCGACTAGGGAGAACACCGGGGAGCTGTTTTTT. It specifies CASGLVYNYPTRENTGELFF.

This clonotype was observed many times. This chain links TRBV20-1 with TRBJ1-5; 10 nucleotides line up with TRBD1. Trimming cost V 3 bases and J 1 base; bases outside gene matches: 6. Germline V gene sequence: CDR1 DFQATT, CDR2 SNEGSKA (reference sequence). The CDR3 is 16 amino acids. The CDR3, as DNA: TGCAGTGCTAGCCCTAGGACAGGGGGAAGCAATCAGCCCCAGCATTTT. This gives the protein CSASPRTGGSNQPQHF.

The chain is built from TRBV6-1 and TRBJ1-2; possibly TRBD1 for D (6 bases). Trimming removed 6 bases from V and 9 bases from J, with 17 bases in between. This CDR3 spans 13 amino acids. Germline values: CDR1 MNHNS, CDR2 SASEGT. The CDR3 DNA sequence: TGTGCCAGCAGCGACACGGGGGCGGGAAGCTACACCTTC. Translating gives CASSDTGAGSYTF.

In its sample, this clonotype was seen a few times. The gene calls are TRBV5-6 and TRBJ2-7; D gene ambiguous. The V end lost 3 bases, the J end lost 7 bases, and 8 bases lay between the germline ends. The CDR3 totals 11 residues. The germline V gene has CDR1 SGHDT and CDR2 YYEEEE. Here the CDR3 reads CASSWRREQYF. CDR3 DNA sequence: TGTGCCAGCAGCTGGAGACGGGAGCAGTACTTC. Supplemented by reference TRBV5-6 and TRBJ2-7, the full variable domain reads DAGVTQSPTHLIKTRGQQVTLRCSPKSGHDTVSWYQQALGQGPQFIFQYYEEEERQRGNFPDRFSGHQFPNYSSELNVNALLLGDSALYLCASSWRREQYFGPGTRLTVT.

This clonotype was seen at least ten times. This chain connects TRBV7-2 to TRBJ1-2; TRBD1 matches at 9 bases. V trimming: 4 bases; J trimming: 3 bases; junction bases outside the gene matches: 3. The CDR3 totals 14 residues. Germline V lookup: CDR1 SGHTA, CDR2 FQGNSA. The CDR3 coding sequence is TGTGCCAGCAGCTCGGGGACAGGGTACTATGGCTACACCTTC. Translating gives CASSSGTGYYGYTF.

Regarding this clonotype: At one boundary the junction diverges from the germline segment, which might be a read error. The V call is TRBV18, the J call TRBJ1-2; unclear D gene. Germline V lookup: CDR1 KGHSH, CDR2 LQKENI. The CDR3 contains 13 residues. The CDR3 DNA follows: TGTGCCAGCCCACCAGAACGAATCTATGGCTACACCTTC. This sequence encodes CASPPERIYGYTF.

The chain recombines TRBV27 with TRBJ1-1; D is ambiguous. V dropped 5 bases and J dropped 5 bases, with 18 bases sitting between them. The CDR3 covers 15 residues. Germline CDR1 reads MNHEY; CDR2 reads SMNVEV (reference sequence). The CDR3 DNA sequence: TGTGCCAGCAGTCTACGGCTGGGGTTGGGGACTGAAGCTTTCTTT. The encoded protein is CASSLRLGLGTEAFF.

Many counts were recorded for this clonotype. The gene calls are TRBV7-3 and TRBJ2-1; TRBD2 aligns across 10 bases. Germline loops: CDR1 SGHTA, CDR2 FQGTGA. V dropped 2 bases and J dropped 7; count of bases not matched to a gene: 8. This CDR3 has 16 residues. CDR3 residues: CASSLGGLAAGNEQFF. DNA of the CDR3: TGTGCCAGCAGCTTAGGAGGACTAGCGGCGGGAAATGAGCAGTTCTTC.

There are many counts of this clonotype. V usage is TRBV7-9 and J usage is TRBJ2-7; D possibly uses TRBD1 or TRBD2 (5 bases each). The CDR3 is 15 amino acids. The germline gives CDR1 SEHNR, CDR2 FQNEAQ (reference sequence). The germline V and J ends were trimmed by 2 bases and 1 base, with 12 bases remaining between them. This CDR3 is CASSLYRDGSYEQYF. In DNA form, the CDR3 reads TGTGCCAGCAGCTTATACCGGGACGGTTCCTACGAGCAGTACTTC.

This chain uses TRBV5-5 with TRBJ1-1; D uncertain. CDR1 and CDR2 (germline): SGHKS, YYEKEE (reference sequence). The V end was cut by 1 base, the J end by 0 bases, with 13 bases between. This CDR3 comprises 16 residues. CDR3 nucleotide sequence: TGTGCCAGCAGCTTGTCCGTCTGGAATTTGAACACTGAAGCTTTCTTT. Its protein is CASSLSVWNLNTEAFF.

This clonotype was counted only a few times. The J gene is TRBJ2-3, the V gene TRBV28; 11 nucleotides agree with TRBD2. Per the germline V gene, CDR1 is MDHEN and CDR2 is SYDVKM. The CDR3 totals 18 residues. The V and J ends lost 3 bases and 14 bases, in that order; junction bases with no gene match: 22. CDR3 residues: CASSFQILQGLAGAGVYF. In DNA form, the CDR3 reads TGTGCCAGCAGTTTCCAAATTCTACAAGGACTAGCGGGCGCGGGGGTGTATTTT.

This clonotype has at least ten counts. The rearrangement joins TRBV20-1 to TRBJ1-3; possibly TRBD1 for D (5 bases). CDR3 size: 14 residues. With 6 bases removed from V and 3 bases from J, the gap between germline ends came to 15 bases. Germline values: CDR1 DFQATT, CDR2 SNEGSKA (reference sequence). CDR3 DNA sequence: TGCAGTGCGGGGACTAAAGGGAGTGGAAACACCATATATTTT. It translates to CSAGTKGSGNTIYF.

The genes are TRBV5-1 and TRBJ2-1; 9 bases are shared with TRBD2. The germline CDR1 and CDR2 sequences are SGHRS and YFSETQ. This CDR3 spans 16 amino acids. J was trimmed by 8 bases and V by 0 bases; bases with no gene match: 9. The CDR3 sequence: CASSLAGTSRVYEQFF. In nucleotides, the CDR3 is TGCGCCAGCAGCTTGGCCGGGACTAGCCGCGTCTATGAGCAGTTCTTC.

This clonotype has ten or more counts. The chain recombines TRBV20-1 with TRBJ2-5; D might be TRBD1 (5 bases). The length of the CDR3 is 16 residues. V lost 1 base to trimming and J lost 2 bases, with 17 bases between them. The V gene's germline CDR1 is DFQATT and CDR2 SNEGSKA (reference sequence). This chain's CDR3 is CSARGRTPTHQETQYF. CDR3 DNA sequence: TGCAGTGCTAGAGGTCGGACACCTACCCATCAAGAGACCCAGTACTTC.

In this sample, this clonotype turned up many times. The chain joins TRBV6-1 to TRBJ2-7, with a possible D match to TRBD1 (6 bases). This CDR3 region has 12 residues. Trimming pared 5 bases from V and 4 bases from J, leaving 9 bases between. The germline gives CDR1 MNHNS, CDR2 SASEGT. The CDR3 region is CASSNTGYEQYF. Written as DNA, the CDR3 is TGTGCCAGCAGTAATACAGGGTACGAGCAGTACTTC.